The rows below give T cell receptor beta chains drawn from one sample of a study of T-cell reconstitution after alpha-beta-depleted transplantation in children. From the PCR reads, TCRdb called clonotypes with MiXCR, one entry per CDR3 protein. The sample lists some 500,000 distinct CDR3 sequences, about 18% occurring once. Specimen: PBMCs from the stem cell graft donor, collected from the stem cell graft. The receptors here all came from a human donor who donated a stem cell graft to a child with acute lymphoblastic leukemia. Each CDR3 is given with its conserved first and last residue. D genes are given only for firm matches. The listing skips clone size in some rows; elsewhere it reads once, few, many or a size class.

TRBV25-1,many,NA,TRBJ1-1,TGTGCCAGCGTGGTGGGGAACACTGAAGCTTTCTTT,CASVVGNTEAFF
TRBV7-9,few,TRBD1,TRBJ1-2,TGTGCCAGCAGCTCCCAGGGGACAGGGTATTATGGCTACACCTTC,CASSSQGTGYYGYTF
TRBV9,NA,TRBD2,TRBJ2-7,TGTGCCAGCAGCGGGTCCATAGCGGGAGACATGGAGCAGTACTTC,CASSGSIAGDMEQYF
TRBV12-3/TRBV12-4,NA,NA,TRBJ2-7,TGTGCCAGCAGTTTCGGTTCGCTCCTCGAGCAGTACTTC,CASSFGSLLEQYF
TRBV15,NA,NA,TRBJ2-2,TGTGCCACCAGCAGAGATCGGTACACCGGGGAGCTGTTTTTT,CATSRDRYTGELFF
TRBV27,many,NA,TRBJ2-2,TGTGCCAGCAGTATTGGGCTGGCGGGATGGAGCACCGGGGAGCTGTTTTTT,CASSIGLAGWSTGELFF
TRBV4-1,NA,NA,TRBJ2-7,TGCGCCAGCAGCCAAGGGGGTGGACGTAAAACCTACGAGCAGTACTTC,CASSQGGGRKTYEQYF
TRBV5-5,NA,TRBD1,TRBJ2-1,TGTGCCAGCAGGGCCGGGACAGGGTCCTACAATGAGCAGTTCTTC,CASRAGTGSYNEQFF
TRBV20-1,few,NA,TRBJ2-2,TGCAGTGCCACGAGGGGAATACCAGGGCGGTATTTCGGGGAGCTGTTTTTT,CSATRGIPGRYFGELFF
TRBV29-1,NA,TRBD1,TRBJ2-2,TGCAGCGTTGAGTTGGACAGGGAGAACACCGGGGAGCTGTTTTTT,CSVELDRENTGELFF
TRBV20-1,few,TRBD1,TRBJ2-1,TGCAGTGCTAGAGATGAGGGGGCCAGCTCCTACAATGAGCAGTTCTTC,CSARDEGASSYNEQFF
TRBV29-1,NA,TRBD1,TRBJ2-1,TGCAGCGATACGGGACAGGCTCTTACCTACAATGAGCGGTTCTTC,CSDTGQALTYNERFF
TRBV12-3/TRBV12-4,few,NA,TRBJ2-3,TGTGCCAGCAAAGTCCGGGTTGGGCTAGATACGCAGTATTTT,CASKVRVGLDTQYF
TRBV20-1,few,TRBD1,TRBJ2-7,TGCAGCACCCACGGGACAGGGTACTACGAGCAGTACTTC,CSTHGTGYYEQYF
TRBV12-3/TRBV12-4,NA,TRBD2,TRBJ2-3,TGTGCCAGCAGTTCCACTAGCGGGAGACTCCCAGATACGCAGTATTTT,CASSSTSGRLPDTQYF
TRBV15,few,NA,TRBJ2-7,TGTGCCACCAGCAGGCGGACGTCCTACGAGCAGTACTTC,CATSRRTSYEQYF
TRBV5-5,NA,TRBD1,TRBJ1-5,TGTGCCAGCAGCGTCCGGGACAGGGGGCTCGGAAATCAGCCCCAGCATTTT,CASSVRDRGLGNQPQHF
TRBV5-1,few,NA,TRBJ2-7,TGCGCCAGCAGCTTGTCGGCAGGGGACAAGCAGTACTTC,CASSLSAGDKQYF
TRBV12-3/TRBV12-4,NA,NA,TRBJ1-2,TGTGCCAGCAGCTTATCATCAGGGCGGCGTGGCTACACCTTC,CASSLSSGRRGYTF
TRBV3-1,few,TRBD2,TRBJ2-7,TGTGCCAGCAGTCAAGGAGTTGACGGGCTAGCGGGTTCCTACGAGCAGTACTTC,CASSQGVDGLAGSYEQYF
TRBV5-1,NA,NA,TRBJ1-4,TGCGCCAGCAGCTTGGGTCGGCTTAATGAAAAACTGTTTTTT,CASSLGRLNEKLFF
TRBV2,NA,NA,TRBJ2-3,TGTGCCAGCGACGACCTGATTGCAGATACGCAGTATTTT,CASDDLIADTQYF
TRBV10-3,many,NA,TRBJ1-2,TGTGCCATCAGTGAGTCTTTGGCAGGGCATGGCTACACCTTC,CAISESLAGHGYTF
TRBV5-1,few,NA,TRBJ2-5,TGCGCCAGCAGCTTCCCAGGGGAAGCCCAGTACTTC,CASSFPGEAQYF
TRBV9,NA,NA,TRBJ2-7,TGTGCCAGCAGCGGCGGCGGTGTCGGAGAGCGGTACTTC,CASSGGGVGERYF
TRBV5-1,few,NA,TRBJ1-2,TGCGCCAGCAGCTTCGAGGGCGCAGGCTATGGCTACACCTTC,CASSFEGAGYGYTF
TRBV3-1,NA,NA,TRBJ2-7,TGTGCCAGCAGCCAAGAGGGCAACGCAGGGTCCTACGAGCAGTACTTC,CASSQEGNAGSYEQYF
TRBV29-1,few,NA,TRBJ2-7,TGCAGCGTTGAAGATGAGGTAGTCTACGAGCAGTACTTC,CSVEDEVVYEQYF
TRBV5-1,many,TRBD2,TRBJ2-7,TGTGCCAGCAGCCGGGGACTAGCGGGAACCTACGAGCAGTACTTC,CASSRGLAGTYEQYF
TRBV12-3/TRBV12-4,few,NA,TRBJ1-3,TGTGCCAGCAGTTTAATACAGACTGGAAACACCATATATTTT,CASSLIQTGNTIYF
TRBV23-1,few,TRBD2,TRBJ2-7,TGCGCCAGCAGTCAATCCGCTAGCGGGATGGCCTACGAGCAGTACTTC,CASSQSASGMAYEQYF
TRBV12-3/TRBV12-4,NA,NA,TRBJ1-2,TGTGCCAGCAGTCCCGGGGGGACCTATGGCTACACCTTC,CASSPGGTYGYTF
TRBV12-3/TRBV12-4,few,NA,TRBJ2-1,TGTGCCAGCTCACCCAGCAACAATGAGCAGTTCTTC,CASSPSNNEQFF
TRBV27,NA,NA,TRBJ1-5,TGTGCCAGCAGTTCCAACTACCTGGACCGAAGGTTGGATCAGCCCCAGCATTTT,CASSSNYLDRRLDQPQHF
TRBV5-1,many,NA,TRBJ1-2,TGCGCCAGCAGCTTGGCAGTGGTCGGTGGCTACACCTTC,CASSLAVVGGYTF
TRBV5-1,few,NA,TRBJ2-1,TGCGCCAGCAGCTTGGTGAGCGATCTCAATGAGCAGTTCTTC,CASSLVSDLNEQFF
TRBV27,few,NA,TRBJ2-5,TGTGCCAGCAGGACGAAAGAGACCCAGTACTTC,CASRTKETQYF
TRBV9,NA,NA,TRBJ2-2,TGTGCCAGCAGGAGGGCTTTGGACACCGGGGAGCTGTTTTTT,CASRRALDTGELFF
TRBV12-3/TRBV12-4,NA,NA,TRBJ1-2,TGTGCCAGCAGAAACCGGAGGGAGTGGGTCTATGGCTACACCTTC,CASRNRREWVYGYTF
TRBV6-8,few,TRBD1,TRBJ2-4,TGTGCCAGCAGTTACAGCTTTCCGGACAGGCAACTTCAGTACTTC,CASSYSFPDRQLQYF
TRBV20-1,NA,NA,TRBJ2-3,TGCAGTGCTATACAGGGGGGGGGCACAGATACGCAGTATTTT,CSAIQGGGTDTQYF
TRBV18,few,TRBD1,TRBJ2-7,TGTGCCAGCTCACACCCGGGACAGTCCTACGAGCAGTACTTC,CASSHPGQSYEQYF
TRBV5-1,many,TRBD1,TRBJ2-3,TGCGCCAGCAGCCCGGGACAGAGCACAGATACGCAGTATTTT,CASSPGQSTDTQYF
TRBV15,NA,NA,TRBJ1-2,TGTGCCACCAGTATAGGCCCCTATGGCTACACCTTC,CATSIGPYGYTF
TRBV12-3/TRBV12-4,NA,NA,TRBJ2-5,TGTGCCAGCAGTCTGGGGCCCTGGGAAGAGACCCAGTACTTC,CASSLGPWEETQYF
TRBV6-1,NA,NA,TRBJ2-4,TGTGCCAGCAGTGAAGCCCAATACACCCTAGCCAAAAACATTCAGTACTTC,CASSEAQYTLAKNIQYF
TRBV6-5,NA,TRBD2,TRBJ2-7,TGTGCCAGCAGTTACTCAAGAGCTAGCGGGAGGGCCAATGGGTACGAGCAGTACTTC,CASSYSRASGRANGYEQYF
TRBV5-1,NA,TRBD1,TRBJ1-6,TGCGCCAGCAGCCCCCGGGACAGCCATTATAATTCACCCCTCCACTTT,CASSPRDSHYNSPLHF
TRBV9,NA,NA,TRBJ2-3,TGTGCCAGCAGCGTAGCCCCCAGCGGCACAGATACGCAGTATTTT,CASSVAPSGTDTQYF
TRBV11-1,once,NA,TRBJ1-1,TGTGCCAGCAGCTTACCCAGGGAGATGAACACTGAAGCTTTCTTT,CASSLPREMNTEAFF
TRBV9,NA,NA,TRBJ2-2,TGTGCCAGCAGCGTAGGGCCGAACACCGGGGAGCTGTTTTTT,CASSVGPNTGELFF
TRBV15,NA,NA,TRBJ2-3,TGTGCCACCAGCAGAGCGACTAGATCGGATACGCAGTATTTT,CATSRATRSDTQYF
TRBV11-1,few,TRBD2,TRBJ2-3,TGTGCCAGCAGCTTAGGACTTCTCTCAACTAGCGAGATCACAGATACGCAGTATTTT,CASSLGLLSTSEITDTQYF
TRBV20-1,NA,TRBD2,TRBJ2-5,TGCAGTGCTAGAAGTTCGGTGGCCTGGGGGGGGACCCAGTACTTC,CSARSSVAWGGTQYF
TRBV20-1,NA,NA,TRBJ1-5,TGCAGTGCTAGAGATCCTACGGCTGGGAAAAATCAGCCCCAGCATTTT,CSARDPTAGKNQPQHF
TRBV27,few,TRBD1,TRBJ2-7,TGTGCCAGCAGGGACAGGAGCTCCTACGAGCAGTACTTC,CASRDRSSYEQYF
TRBV14,few,NA,TRBJ1-1,TGTGCCAGCAGCCCCTACAGGGTCAGCGCTGAAGCTTTCTTT,CASSPYRVSAEAFF
TRBV12-3/TRBV12-4,NA,NA,TRBJ1-4,TGTGCCAGCAGCCTCGGGAGGGTGCGGGCTAATGAAAAACTGTTTTTT,CASSLGRVRANEKLFF
TRBV11-2,NA,TRBD1,TRBJ1-1,TGTGCCAGCAGCTTAGGCCGACAGGGGATCACTGAAGCTTTCTTT,CASSLGRQGITEAFF